This T cell receptor (beta chain) was found in a study of T cells in Graves' hyperthyroidism and ophthalmopathy. On the basis of clinical symptoms, serum thyroxine and TRAb, thyroid ultrasound and orbital computed tomography, diagnoses were made. Extraction of PBMCs used roughly 9.6 ml of fresh peripheral blood. Amplified TCR beta CDR3 regions came from RNA transcripts. The HTBI primer set served for first-round RT-PCR of the TCR CDR3. TCRdb re-called the multiplex PCR reads with MiXCR, one entry per CDR3 protein. Here the sample spans around 700,000 distinct CDR3 sequences, around 40% being singletons. The V and J ends lost 5 bases and 1 base respectively, with 21 bases between them. The CDR3 loop spans 18 amino acids. Per germline, CDR1 SGHTA and CDR2 FQGTGA. This clonotype was seen at least ten times.

The sample taken for sequencing was blood. The receptor's source is a woman aged 40 to 55 with Graves' hyperthyroidism. The rearrangement links TRBV7-3 to TRBJ1-5, with D possibly being TRBD1 (5 bases). CDR3 region: CASSPTGTVGISNQPQHF. The CDR3 nucleotides are TGTGCCAGCAGCCCAACCGGGACCGTTGGAATAAGCAATCAGCCCCAGCATTTT. Variable domain in full (rest from reference TRBV7-3 and TRBJ1-5): GAGVSQTPSNKVTEKGKYVELRCDPISGHTALYWYRQSLGQGPEFLIYFQGTGAADDSGLPNDRFFAVRPEGSVSTLKIQRTERGDSAVYLCASSPTGTVGISNQPQHFGDGTRLSIL.